A selection of T cell receptor beta chains follows, all from one sample in a study of cytomegalovirus exposure and HLA in healthy donors. Sequenced by immunoSEQ multiplex PCR; TCRdb stores in-frame clones only, minus some. The sample holds about 150,000 clones; over 80% are singletons and the top ten take roughly 4.3%. Source material: PBMCs. The source is a man aged 18 to 30 in good health and CMV-seropositive. The CDR3 runs from the conserved cysteine through the conserved F or W. Fields, in order: D gene, clone size, J gene, V gene, CDR3 protein. The D gene is left open where the match is weak. The size field is filled for only some rows; it gives once, few, many or a size class.

>TRBD1|NA|TRBJ1-3|TRBV27
CASSLRQGGDTIYF
>NA|NA|TRBJ1-6|TRBV5-8
CASSLTNSPLHF
>TRBD2|NA|TRBJ2-2|TRBV7-9
CASSSPGLAGVSTGELFF
>NA|NA|TRBJ1-5|TRBV5-6
CASSLRSYQPQHF
>NA|once|TRBJ1-1|TRBV6-6
CASSLTGSGTEAFF
>NA|NA|TRBJ2-1|TRBV13
CASSPWRGGEQFF
>NA|NA|TRBJ2-3|TRBV25-1
CASSDPGTGTDTQYF
>NA|NA|TRBJ2-2|TRBV27
CASSLLGAGGELFF
>NA|few|TRBJ2-3|TRBV6-5
CASSVRWSDTQYF
>NA|NA|TRBJ1-2|TRBV19
CASSIANPSYGYTF
>TRBD1|NA|TRBJ1-6|TRBV6-5
CASSLRGQGHSPLHF
>TRBD1|NA|TRBJ1-5|TRBV29-1
CSVVTGGSGQPQHF
>TRBD2|NA|TRBJ2-5|TRBV18
CASSKSGGQETQYF
>TRBD1|NA|TRBJ1-5|TRBV5-5
CASSVGTANQPQHF
>NA|NA|TRBJ2-7|TRBV2
CASSEEGHRSYEQYF
>TRBD2|NA|TRBJ2-3|TRBV25-1
CASRASGGLDTQYF
>NA|NA|TRBJ1-2|TRBV29-1
CSVEPGTADGYTF
>NA|NA|TRBJ2-6|TRBV6-1
CASSETVSGANVLTF
>NA|NA|TRBJ2-4|TRBV12-5
CASGPGTLKNIQYF
>NA|NA|TRBJ2-2|TRBV18
CASSPPRHTNTGELFF
>NA|NA|TRBJ1-4|TRBV6-5
CASSGQIYRPEKLFF
>NA|NA|TRBJ1-3|TRBV5-1
CASSSTLLRGENTIYF
>NA|NA|TRBJ2-4|TRBV19
CASSMAGYDKNIQYF
>NA|NA|TRBJ2-1|TRBV9
CASSSSHNEQFF
>NA|NA|TRBJ1-2|TRBV6-1
CASRLGTQPYGYTF
>NA|NA|TRBJ1-1|TRBV6-5
CASRRSRLQGTEAFF
>TRBD1|NA|TRBJ2-1|TRBV4-1
CASSQEGTGLIEQFF
>TRBD2|NA|TRBJ2-1|TRBV6-5
CASSYSGYSGAEQFF
>NA|NA|TRBJ2-7|TRBV11-2
CASSSDREGYEQYF
>NA|NA|TRBJ1-2|TRBV7-5
CVRSLYTRTRDSNPNYGYTF
>NA|NA|TRBJ2-1|TRBV2
CASSREQKQFF
>TRBD1|NA|TRBJ2-1|TRBV2
CASSEYEGAINEQFF
>TRBD1|NA|TRBJ2-7|TRBV28
CASTATGAAYEQYF
>NA|NA|TRBJ1-1|TRBV28
CASSSTGLNTEAFF
>TRBD2|once|TRBJ2-3|TRBV19
CASSTRTSGDESSTDTQYF
>TRBD1|once|TRBJ2-7|TRBV5-1
CASFLGQGSYEQYF
>NA|NA|TRBJ1-1|TRBV28
CASSKGGVGTEAFF
>TRBD1|NA|TRBJ1-5|TRBV27
CASRTTGFGNQPQHF
>TRBD2|once|TRBJ2-1|TRBV19
CASGGRLAASNEQFF
>NA|NA|TRBJ1-6|TRBV7-3
CASSLENLNSPLHF
>TRBD2|NA|TRBJ2-7|TRBV28
CASSQGVAGFYEQYF
>NA|NA|TRBJ1-5|TRBV21-1
CASKDSHNQPQHF
>TRBD1|NA|TRBJ1-1|TRBV7-3
CASSPQGIITEAFF
>NA|NA|TRBJ1-6|TRBV7-3
CASSLRGGSPLHF
>TRBD1|NA|TRBJ1-1|TRBV5-4
CASSFDRGNTGTEAFF
>NA|NA|TRBJ2-3|TRBV2
CASLGQTDTQYF
>TRBD1|NA|TRBJ1-6|TRBV13
CASIKTGENSPLHF
>NA|NA|TRBJ1-1|TRBV6-5
CASSYVTGSTEAFF
>NA|once|TRBJ2-1|TRBV5-4
CASSPSVSSYNEQFF
>TRBD1|NA|TRBJ2-7|TRBV5-1
CASSWDSSYEQYF
>TRBD1|NA|TRBJ2-6|TRBV5-6
CASTPTGGISGANVLTF
>NA|NA|TRBJ2-5|TRBV13
CASSPGWWETQYF
>NA|once|TRBJ1-2|TRBV7-9
CASSLGQGTTYGYTF
>TRBD1|NA|TRBJ2-4|TRBV30
CAWRRTGGNIQYF
>NA|NA|TRBJ2-3|TRBV11-2
CASSLAGTDTQYF
>TRBD2|NA|TRBJ2-7|TRBV7-6
CASSRDAGGPYEQYF
>NA|once|TRBJ2-1|TRBV7-9
CASSSSGGGSYNEQFF
>NA|NA|TRBJ1-2|TRBV28
CASSTLTGGYTF
>NA|NA|TRBJ1-3|TRBV11-3
CASSEGGHSGNTIYF
>TRBD2|NA|TRBJ2-3|TRBV30
CAWSRGLAGAGSQYF